The present T cell receptor beta chain was sequenced within a study of cytomegalovirus exposure and HLA in healthy donors. Findings of the study overall: Trimming of TCR beta V- and J-genes showed a link, identified in a later analysis, to a missense DCLRE1C variant. Most CMV-associated TCR beta chains were later found to appear HLA-restricted.

This clone was seen more than once but under ten times. Its antigen is not identified. Primers for the PCR totalled 60 Vbeta and 13 Jbeta. Clones were read by immunoSEQ multiplex PCR, and TCRdb kept only the in-frame ones, dropping some. The sample consists of some 170,000 clones, under 9.5% of them appearing once. Per the germline V gene, CDR1 is KGHSH and CDR2 is LQKENI. Trimming cost V 3 bases and J 5 bases, with 11 bases left between them. The CDR3 is 13 amino acids. This receptor was identified in a woman between 25 and 40 years old in good health and CMV-seropositive. The sequenced material came from PBMCs. The V and J genes are TRBV18 and TRBJ2-7, with D possibly matching TRBD2 (6 bases). Here the CDR3 reads CASSPLLADEQYF. For the CDR3, the DNA is TGTGCCAGCTCACCTCTACTAGCCGACGAGCAGTACTTC.